The 29 T cell receptor beta chains below come from one sample, sequenced in a study of shared clonotypes between healthy human individuals (TCRdb year 2020). The method behind the library was the immunoSEQ multiplex PCR assay. As stored in TCRdb, this immuneACCESS dataset retains in-frame rearrangements with V and J assigned. A fraction of the clones does not appear; measured against another copy, unresolved V genes explain less than half of the discrepancy, and the remainder lacks a known reason. The sample table holds 450,000 to 500,000 clones, of which less than 80% were seen once. 10% to 15% of the sample comes from the top ten. The sample was PBMCs. These receptors were taken from a woman aged 40 to 50 in good health. Some clones in this sample may be carry-over from other donors' samples.

The gene calls are TRBV5-1 and TRBJ1-2, with 7 bases matching TRBD1. Germline CDR1 is SGHRS and CDR2 is YFSETQ. CDR3 length equals 14 residues. After removal of 3 bases from V and 4 bases from J, the junction contained 6 bases not matched to a gene. CDR3 sequence: CASSYGTVAYGYTF. The CDR3 DNA follows: TGCGCCAGCAGCTACGGGACAGTTGCCTATGGCTACACCTTC. Looking up the rest from reference TRBV5-1 and TRBJ1-2 gives the full variable domain: KAGVTQTPRYLIKTRGQQVTLSCSPISGHRSVSWYQQTPGQGLQFLFEYFSETQRNKGNFPGRFSGRQFSNSRSEMNVSTLELGDSALYLCASSYGTVAYGYTFGSGTRLTVV.

The chain carries TRBV5-1 and TRBJ2-1, with D perhaps TRBD2 (6 bases). V gave up 0 bases and J gave up 7 bases, with 14 bases separating them. Germline values: CDR1 SGHRS, CDR2 YFSETQ. This CDR3 is built from 15 residues. The CDR3 DNA is TGCGCCAGCAGCTTGGCTACGGGAGCCTGGAATGAGCAGTTCTTC. Its translation: CASSLATGAWNEQFF.

This clone was counted at least ten times. This chain uses TRBV2 with TRBJ2-1; TRBD1 agrees at 7 bases. The V gene end was trimmed by 7 bases and the J gene end by 2 bases; junction bases not matched to a gene: 5. CDR1 is SNHLY, CDR2 FYNNEI, per germline. This CDR3 is built from 14 residues. Here the CDR3 reads CASNRQGTYNEQFF. The CDR3 DNA reads as TGTGCCAGCAATCGACAGGGTACCTACAATGAGCAGTTCTTC.

The chain joins TRBV28 to TRBJ2-7; D gene uncertain. The CDR3 loop spans 14 amino acids. Looked up from germline, CDR1 is MDHEN and CDR2 is SYDVKM. With 4 bases removed from V and 3 bases from J, the gap between germline ends came to 13 bases. CDR3 coding DNA: TGTGCCAGCAGTTCCAGACGGCTGGACTACGAGCAGTACTTC. Protein sequence: CASSSRRLDYEQYF.

This clone was seen only a few times. A much larger clone differs from this one at a single base, so this may be a read error. The chain is built from TRBV5-1 and TRBJ2-5; tentative D call: TRBD1 (6 bases). Germline CDR1 reads SGHRS; CDR2 reads YFSETQ. The CDR3 sequence is 15 residues long. The CDR3 DNA reads as TGCGCCAGCAGCCCGAGACAGGCCGGAGTGGAGACCCGGTACTTC. Translated: CASSPRQAGVETRYF.

In regard to this clone: A much larger clonotype is one base distant, so this may be a read error. The V gene is TRBV27, the J gene TRBJ2-3, with no clear D. Germline CDR1 reads MNHEY; CDR2 reads SMNVEV (reference sequence). The germline V and J ends were trimmed by 5 bases and 0 bases, with 3 bases remaining between them. This CDR3 region has 12 residues. The chain's CDR3 is CASSRSTDTQYF. For the CDR3, the DNA is TGTGCCAGCAGTCGTAGCACAGATACGCAGTATTTT.

The V gene is TRBV28, the J gene TRBJ1-1; D is uncertain. Deletions cut 4 bases from V and 2 bases from J, with 17 bases between. This CDR3 is 16 amino acids long. CDR1 and CDR2 (germline): MDHEN, SYDVKM. This chain's CDR3 is CASSSSLTGENTEAFF. CDR3 bases: TGTGCCAGCAGTTCAAGCCTGACTGGGGAAAACACTGAAGCTTTCTTT.

This clone occurred a few times. The V and J genes are TRBV27 and TRBJ1-1, with D perhaps TRBD1 (5 bases). CDR1 and CDR2 (germline): MNHEY, SMNVEV (reference sequence). Trimming pared 11 bases from V and 6 bases from J, leaving 13 bases between. This CDR3 is built from 11 residues. CDR3 in DNA: TGTGCCCGTCAGGGAGGCCCTGAAGCTTTCTTT. This encodes CARQGGPEAFF.

The chain couples TRBV7-8 to TRBJ2-1, with TRBD2 matching 16 bases. The germline CDR1 and CDR2 sequences are SGHVS and FQNEAQ. With 5 bases clipped from V and 9 bases from J, the junction kept 13 bases outside the gene matches. This CDR3 has 18 residues. This chain's CDR3 is CASSPGGTSGRGGGEQFF. The CDR3 DNA reads as TGTGCCAGCAGCCCCGGGGGGACTAGCGGGAGGGGAGGCGGTGAGCAGTTCTTC.

J is TRBJ2-7 and V is TRBV28, with D perhaps TRBD1 or TRBD2 (7 bases each). Germline V CDR1 and CDR2: MDHEN, SYDVKM. V lost 6 bases and J 3 bases, leaving 12 bases between the germline ends. This CDR3 has 13 residues. The CDR3 sequence: CASRTGEGYEQYF. CDR3 sequence (DNA): TGTGCCAGCAGAACAGGGGAGGGCTACGAGCAGTACTTC.

In regard to this clone: The same CDR3 arises from other DNA sequences in this sample as well. The CDR3 bases are TGTGCCAGCTCACCACCCGGGAGCAATGAGCAGTTCTTC. Translated, it gives CASSPPGSNEQFF. The chain has TRBV18 and TRBJ2-1, with a tentative D call TRBD2 (6 bases). CDR1 and CDR2 from the germline V gene are KGHSH and LQKENI. CDR3 size: 13 residues. V dropped 0 bases and J dropped 6 bases, with 6 bases sitting between them. The variable domain in full, completed from reference TRBV18 and TRBJ2-1, reads NAGVMQNPRHLVRRRGQEARLRCSPMKGHSHVYWYRQLPEEGLKFMVYLQKENIIDESGMPKERFSAEFPKEGPSILRIQQVVRGDSAAYFCASSPPGSNEQFFGPGTRLTVL.

This clone was detected only a few times. The chain uses TRBV5-1 and TRBJ2-1; weak D call: TRBD1 (7 bases). The CDR3 runs to 12 residues. V lost 3 bases, J lost 9 bases, and 10 bases lay in between. Germline V gene sequence: CDR1 SGHRS, CDR2 YFSETQ. CDR3 sequence: CASSSQGGEQFF. The CDR3 DNA follows: TGCGCCAGCAGCTCGCAGGGGGGTGAGCAGTTCTTC.

V usage is TRBV5-1 and J usage is TRBJ2-5, with TRBD1 matching over 8 bases. CDR3 size: 16 residues. The germline V gene has CDR1 SGHRS and CDR2 YFSETQ. V lost 0 bases, J lost 4 bases, and 8 bases stayed unmatched. DNA for the CDR3: TGCGCCAGCAGCTTGGGGACAGGGTCGGGCAGAGAGACCCAGTACTTC. Translation gives CASSLGTGSGRETQYF.

CDR3 nucleotide sequence: TGTGCCAGCAGCTTAGTCGGCTGGGATGACACCATATATTTT. This sequence encodes CASSLVGWDDTIYF. This sequence joins TRBV7-6 and TRBJ1-3; D is uncertain. Germline V CDR1 and CDR2: SGHVS, FNYEAQ. The CDR3 has 14 amino acids. Trimming pared 1 base from V and 8 bases from J, leaving 12 bases between.

The V gene is TRBV5-1, the J gene TRBJ2-3; 11 positions match TRBD1. The germline CDR1 and CDR2 sequences are SGHRS and YFSETQ. V dropped 1 base and J dropped 4; count of bases not matched to a gene: 8. The CDR3 is 17 residues long. This chain's CDR3 is CASSLNPPGQGADTQYF. In DNA form, the CDR3 reads TGCGCCAGCAGCTTGAATCCTCCGGGACAGGGGGCAGATACGCAGTATTTT. The full variable domain, in which reference TRBV5-1 and TRBJ2-3 provide the parts outside the CDR3, is KAGVTQTPRYLIKTRGQQVTLSCSPISGHRSVSWYQQTPGQGLQFLFEYFSETQRNKGNFPGRFSGRQFSNSRSEMNVSTLELGDSALYLCASSLNPPGQGADTQYFGPGTRLTVL.

The chain is built from TRBV13 and TRBJ2-7, with D hard to call. The CDR3 covers 11 residues. V was trimmed by 5 bases and J by 4 bases, leaving 6 bases between them. From germline, CDR1 is PRHDT and CDR2 FYEKMQ (reference sequence). The CDR3 protein is CASSREYEQYF. CDR3 DNA: TGTGCCAGCAGCCGAGAGTACGAGCAGTACTTC.

This chain joins TRBV19 and TRBJ2-1; D unresolved. Per germline, CDR1 LNHDA and CDR2 SQIVND (reference sequence). CDR3 length: 12 residues. Trimming took off 5 bases at V and 6 bases at J, with 8 bases between the two ends. CDR3 sequence (DNA): TGTGCCAGTAGTCCCCGATTCAATGAGCAGTTCTTC. Translating gives CASSPRFNEQFF.

The chain employs TRBV27 and TRBJ2-7; D possibly corresponds to TRBD2 (6 bases). This CDR3 has 14 residues. Germline V gives CDR1 MNHEY, CDR2 SMNVEV (reference sequence). Trimming pared 4 bases from V and 3 bases from J, leaving 13 bases between. For the CDR3, the DNA is TGTGCCAGCAGTTCCACCCCCGGGGGCTACGAGCAGTACTTC. Its translation is CASSSTPGGYEQYF.

Points on this clone: This sample includes further DNA sequences coding for the same CDR3. The chain recombines TRBV19 with TRBJ1-2, with 7 bases that match TRBD1. The CDR3 runs 13 residues. The J segment lost 4 bases and the V segment lost 5 bases, leaving 4 bases of the junction unmatched. From germline, CDR1 is LNHDA and CDR2 SQIVND (reference sequence). Here the CDR3 DNA reads TGTGCCAGTAGTCTCGGGACAGCCTATGGCTACACCTTC. Its translation is CASSLGTAYGYTF.

V is TRBV5-1 and J is TRBJ1-2; D may be TRBD1 (5 bases). Looked up from germline, CDR1 is SGHRS and CDR2 is YFSETQ. V lost 3 bases, J lost 4 bases, and 13 bases lay in between. The CDR3 has 14 residues. CDR3 DNA sequence: TGCGCCAGCAGCTCCCCCGGACACATCTATGGCTACACCTTC. The encoded protein is CASSSPGHIYGYTF.

The chain recombines TRBV30 with TRBJ1-1; D gene ambiguous. V lost 3 bases and J lost 4, with 12 bases in between. Germline V gives CDR1 GTSNPN, CDR2 SVGIG (reference sequence). The CDR3 sequence is 13 residues long. The CDR3 DNA reads as TGTGCCTGGAGAGACGGACGGGTCACTGAAGCTTTCTTT. This translates into CAWRDGRVTEAFF.

J is TRBJ2-2 and V is TRBV28; D is undetermined. Trimming removed 6 bases from V and 6 bases from J, with 8 bases in between. Germline-derived CDR1 and CDR2 are MDHEN and SYDVKM. The CDR3 contains 12 residues. CDR3 protein: CASSQIPGELFF. CDR3 coding DNA: TGTGCCAGCAGCCAAATCCCCGGGGAGCTGTTTTTT.

The chain combines TRBV5-1 with TRBJ1-2; 8 nucleotides match TRBD1. Germline CDR1 SGHRS, CDR2 YFSETQ. Trimming took 4 bases from V and 4 from J; bases not matched to a gene: 3. The CDR3 has 13 amino acids. CDR3 nucleotides: TGCGCCAGCAGCGCGGACAGGGCCTATGGCTACACCTTC. Its protein is CASSADRAYGYTF.

The chain carries TRBV14 and TRBJ2-2; D not certain. The CDR3 is 13 amino acids. V was shortened by 0 bases and J by 3 bases, with 2 bases between the two germline ends. Germline V gene sequence: CDR1 SGHDN, CDR2 FVKESK. Here the CDR3 reads CASSQDHTGELFF. In DNA form, the CDR3 reads TGTGCCAGCAGCCAAGACCACACCGGGGAGCTGTTTTTT.

The CDR3 sequence: CASSFSSSYEQYF. The CDR3, as DNA: TGCGCCAGCAGCTTTTCGAGCTCCTACGAGCAGTACTTC. The chain couples TRBV5-1 to TRBJ2-5; no firm D call. The J call may be wrong; the DNA end is better matched by TRBJ2-7. The germline gives CDR1 SGHRS, CDR2 YFSETQ. The CDR3 is 13 amino acids.

The chain is built from TRBV6-4 and TRBJ1-1; no firm D call. Germline V lookup: CDR1 MRHNA, CDR2 SNTAGT. The CDR3 extends over 13 amino acids. Trimming removed 2 bases from V and 3 bases from J, with 7 bases in between. In DNA form, the CDR3 reads TGTGCCAGCAGTGACGGGGATTACACTGAAGCTTTCTTT. Amino acid sequence: CASSDGDYTEAFF.

This clone was picked up a small number of times. The rearrangement links TRBV6-5 to TRBJ1-2, with D possibly being TRBD1 (5 bases). V was cut by 2 bases and J by 1 base, with 14 bases left in between. This CDR3 is 16 amino acids long. CDR1 is MNHEY and CDR2 is SVGAGI in the germline V gene. The chain's CDR3 is CASSYGPDRLNYGYTF. DNA of the CDR3: TGTGCCAGCAGTTACGGGCCAGACAGACTTAACTATGGCTACACCTTC.

The rearrangement links TRBV28 to TRBJ1-4, with no clear D. The germline CDR1 and CDR2 sequences are MDHEN and SYDVKM. V lost 4 bases and J 0 bases, leaving 3 bases between the germline ends. The CDR3 covers 13 residues. CDR3 DNA: TGTGCCAGCAGTTCTGCAACTAATGAAAAACTGTTTTTT. It is translated as CASSSATNEKLFF.

This clone occurred a few times. This rearrangement joins TRBV21-1 to TRBJ1-2; the table assigns TRBD1, which was not confirmed against the DNA. TRBV21-1 is recorded as a pseudogene. The CDR3 runs to 15 residues. The CDR3 region is CASTQGQGKWDGYTF. The CDR3 nucleotides read TGTGCCAGCACCCAAGGACAGGGGAAGTGGGATGGCTACACCTTC.